The source of this TCR beta chain is a study of cytomegalovirus exposure and HLA in healthy donors. This clone occurred a few times. The antigen is unknown. General study points: Cytomegalovirus-associated TCR beta chains were listed, numbering roughly 150. Most TCR sequences were rare, but some public TCRs occurred in many donors. In a later analysis, the majority of CMV-associated beta chains seemingly showed HLA restriction.

Vbeta (60) and Jbeta (13) primers were used in the PCR. Libraries were prepared by immunoSEQ multiplex PCR; TCRdb keeps only in-frame clonotypes and omits some of them. The data contain some 180,000 clones, roughly 68% of them singletons. This TCR was recovered from a woman in her 30s in good health and CMV-seronegative. The sequenced sample was PBMCs.

The chain's CDR3 is CASSGLGTDTQYF. CDR3 coding DNA: TGTGCCAGCAGCGGACTTGGCACAGATACGCAGTATTTT. The chain recombines TRBV9 with TRBJ2-3; no firm D call. Per germline, CDR1 SGDLS and CDR2 YYNGEE. There are 13 residues in the CDR3. V gave up 3 bases and J gave up 1 base, with 6 bases separating them.